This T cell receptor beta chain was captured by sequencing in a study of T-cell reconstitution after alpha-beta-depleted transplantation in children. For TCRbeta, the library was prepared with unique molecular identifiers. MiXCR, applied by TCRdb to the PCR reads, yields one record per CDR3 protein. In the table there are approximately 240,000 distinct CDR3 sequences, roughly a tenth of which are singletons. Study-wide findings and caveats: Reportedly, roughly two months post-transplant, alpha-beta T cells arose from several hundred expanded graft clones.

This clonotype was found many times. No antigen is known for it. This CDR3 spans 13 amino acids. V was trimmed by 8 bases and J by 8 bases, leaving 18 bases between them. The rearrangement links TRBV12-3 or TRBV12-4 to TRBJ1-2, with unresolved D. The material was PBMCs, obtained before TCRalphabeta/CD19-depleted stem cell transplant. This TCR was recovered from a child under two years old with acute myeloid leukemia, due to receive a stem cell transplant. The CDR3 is CASPTSEGGGYTF. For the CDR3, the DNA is TGTGCCAGCCCGACCTCTGAGGGCGGGGGCTACACCTTC.